This is a list of T cell receptor beta chains from one sample in a study of blood T cell repertoires in COVID-19. Clones were read by immunoSEQ multiplex PCR, and TCRdb kept only the in-frame ones, dropping some. This sample has 65,000 to 85,000 clones, with approximately 86% found just once. Sequencing was performed on peripheral blood. These receptors originate from an elderly man with COVID-19, enrolled during active disease. The CDR3 runs from the conserved cysteine through the conserved F or W. The D gene is left open where the match is weak. The listing skips clone size in some rows; elsewhere it reads once, few, many or a size class.

NA | 17 | TRBJ1-5 | TRBV4-2 | NA | CASSQGSGTYSNQPQHF | TGTGCCAGCAGCCAGGGCAGCGGGACATATAGCAATCAGCCCCAGCATTTT
once | 14 | TRBJ2-5 | TRBV5-1 | TRBD1 | CASSRQGISETQYF | TGCGCCAGCAGCCGACAGGGGATCTCAGAGACCCAGTACTTC
NA | 14 | TRBJ1-1 | TRBV5-1 | TRBD1 | CASSWGTGRTEAFF | TGCGCCAGCAGCTGGGGGACAGGGCGCACTGAAGCTTTCTTT
NA | 19 | TRBJ2-3 | TRBV6-1 | TRBD1 | CASSEKPGQAFSGTDTQYF | TGTGCCAGCAGTGAAAAACCCGGACAGGCCTTCTCTGGCACAGATACGCAGTATTTT
NA | 15 | TRBJ1-1 | TRBV5-6 | TRBD1 | CASSLTGGWNTEAFF | TGTGCCAGCAGCTTGACAGGGGGATGGAACACTGAAGCTTTCTTT
NA | 15 | TRBJ2-7 | TRBV15 | TRBD1 | CATSRETGNSYEQYF | TGTGCCACCAGCAGAGAGACAGGGAACTCCTACGAGCAGTACTTC
once | 16 | TRBJ1-3 | TRBV7-6 | NA | CASSSKTRGSGNTIYF | TGTGCCAGCAGCTCTAAAACTCGGGGGTCTGGAAACACCATATATTTT
once | 15 | TRBJ1-1 | TRBV4-1 | NA | CASSHLQGRDTEAFF | TGCGCCAGCAGCCACTTACAAGGCAGGGACACTGAAGCTTTCTTT
NA | 11 | TRBJ1-1 | TRBV20-1 | NA | CSARYTTEAFF | TGCAGTGCTAGATACACCACTGAAGCTTTCTTT
once | 12 | TRBJ1-5 | TRBV12-3/TRBV12-4 | NA | CASTRSNQPQHF | TGTGCCAGCACTCGGAGCAATCAGCCCCAGCATTTT
once | 14 | TRBJ1-1 | TRBV3-1/TRBV3-2 | TRBD1 | CASSLQGVDPEAFF | TGTGCCAGCAGCTTACAGGGGGTAGACCCTGAAGCTTTCTTT
NA | 18 | TRBJ1-5 | TRBV19 | NA | CASSILLSGALFNQPQHF | TGTGCCAGTAGTATCCTCCTTAGCGGGGCACTTTTCAATCAGCCCCAGCATTTT
NA | 16 | TRBJ2-1 | TRBV11-2 | TRBD2 | CASSLVVSGGANEQFF | TGTGCCAGCAGCTTAGTCGTTAGCGGGGGGGCGAATGAGCAGTTCTTC
NA | 15 | TRBJ1-5 | TRBV3-1/TRBV3-2 | NA | CASSQVGGPGQPQHF | TGTGCCAGCAGCCAAGTGGGGGGGCCCGGTCAGCCCCAGCATTTT
NA | 16 | TRBJ1-5 | TRBV21-1 | NA | CATPTFGQYSNQPQHF | TGTGCCACTCCGACGTTTGGACAGTATAGCAATCAGCCCCAGCATTTT
NA | 13 | TRBJ1-3 | TRBV6-5 | NA | CASGAVSGNTIYF | TGTGCCAGCGGGGCGGTCTCTGGAAACACCATATATTTT
NA | 15 | TRBJ2-2 | TRBV6-1 | TRBD2 | CASSEVGGAGGELFF | TGTGCCAGCAGTGAAGTGGGAGGGGCAGGCGGGGAGCTGTTTTTT
NA | 14 | TRBJ1-6 | TRBV6-2/TRBV6-3 | NA | CASSYGGLGSPLHF | TGTGCCAGCAGTTATGGGGGACTGGGATCACCCCTCCACTTT
once | 13 | TRBJ1-5 | TRBV7-3 | NA | CASSRDSNQPQHF | TGTGCCAGCAGCCGAGATAGCAATCAGCCCCAGCATTTT
NA | 14 | TRBJ1-2 | TRBV5-4 | NA | CASSLTGLGYGYTF | TGTGCCAGCAGCTTAACAGGGTTGGGCTATGGCTACACCTTC
NA | 14 | TRBJ2-7 | TRBV9 | TRBD2 | CASSSIGTSDEQYF | TGTGCCAGCAGCTCAATCGGGACTAGCGACGAGCAGTACTTC
NA | 16 | TRBJ2-1 | TRBV7-3 | TRBD2 | CASSSSSGGSWNEQFF | TGTGCCAGCAGCTCCTCTTCCGGGGGGTCGTGGAATGAGCAGTTCTTC
NA | 16 | TRBJ1-3 | TRBV5-1 | NA | CASSLTVGGQGNTIYF | TGCGCCAGCAGCCTTACAGTAGGGGGACAAGGAAACACCATATATTTT
NA | 16 | TRBJ1-5 | TRBV6-6 | TRBD1 | CASRHTTGTSNQPQHF | TGTGCCAGCAGACACACGACAGGGACTAGCAATCAGCCCCAGCATTTT
NA | 17 | TRBJ1-6 | TRBV3-1/TRBV3-2 | NA | CASSQGAGNTGTSPLHF | TGTGCCAGCAGCCAAGGCGCCGGAAACACAGGGACTTCACCCCTCCACTTT
NA | 13 | TRBJ1-1 | TRBV2 | NA | CASSFQGNTEAFF | TGTGCCAGCAGCTTTCAGGGGAACACTGAAGCTTTCTTT
NA | 13 | TRBJ1-5 | TRBV3-1/TRBV3-2 | TRBD1 | CASSPDRDQPQHF | TGTGCCAGCAGCCCCGACAGGGATCAGCCCCAGCATTTT
NA | 13 | TRBJ1-2 | TRBV6-5 | NA | CASSYDGGYGYTF | TGTGCCAGCAGTTACGACGGGGGATATGGCTACACCTTC
NA | 17 | TRBJ1-2 | TRBV7-2 | TRBD1 | CASSGSGTGAYNYGYTF | TGTGCCAGCAGCGGTAGCGGGACAGGGGCCTATAACTATGGCTACACCTTC
NA | 16 | TRBJ2-6 | TRBV29-1 | TRBD1 | CSVGGTGVSGANVLTF | TGCAGCGTTGGGGGGACAGGGGTCTCTGGGGCCAACGTCCTGACTTTC
NA | 17 | TRBJ2-1 | TRBV18 | TRBD2 | CASSLLSGGLPANEQFF | TGTGCCAGCTCCTTATTAAGCGGGGGGCTACCTGCCAATGAGCAGTTCTTC
NA | 14 | TRBJ2-1 | TRBV4-2 | TRBD2 | CASTRGGSYNEQFF | TGTGCCAGCACCCGGGGGGGCTCCTACAATGAGCAGTTCTTC
few | 15 | TRBJ2-1 | TRBV6-2/TRBV6-3 | NA | CASSPPGTYYNEQFF | TGTGCCAGCAGTCCCCCCGGGACATATTACAATGAGCAGTTCTTC
NA | 13 | TRBJ2-7 | TRBV19 | NA | CASSIDRRGEQYF | TGTGCCAGTAGTATAGACCGGCGGGGCGAGCAGTACTTC
NA | 14 | TRBJ1-1 | TRBV11-2 | TRBD1 | CASSLDGTGGEAFF | TGTGCCAGCAGCTTAGATGGGACAGGGGGTGAAGCTTTCTTT
NA | 13 | TRBJ2-1 | TRBV4-3 | TRBD1 | CASSLQGANEQFF | TGCGCCAGCAGCCTTCAGGGGGCCAATGAGCAGTTCTTC
NA | 14 | TRBJ2-3 | TRBV5-1 | NA | CASSLLPTTDTQYF | TGCGCCAGCAGCCTGCTTCCGACAACAGATACGCAGTATTTT
NA | 14 | TRBJ1-6 | TRBV6-2/TRBV6-3 | TRBD1 | CASSRQGLLSPLHF | TGTGCCAGCAGCCGACAGGGACTCCTTTCACCCCTCCACTTT
NA | 14 | TRBJ1-5 | TRBV18 | NA | CASSPGWDNQPQHF | TGTGCCAGCTCCCCGGGGTGGGATAATCAGCCCCAGCATTTT
NA | 18 | TRBJ1-4 | TRBV6-2/TRBV6-3 | TRBD1 | CASSYASRQGLDNEKLFF | TGTGCCAGCAGTTACGCCAGCCGACAGGGACTGGATAATGAAAAACTGTTTTTT
NA | 16 | TRBJ1-6 | TRBV7-3 | NA | CASSLWREGSGSPLHF | TGTGCCAGCAGCTTATGGAGGGAGGGTAGTGGCTCACCCCTCCACTTT
NA | 18 | TRBJ1-1 | TRBV6-1 | TRBD1 | CASSAGTGDWKMNTEAFF | TGTGCCAGCAGTGCCGGGACAGGGGATTGGAAAATGAACACTGAAGCTTTCTTT
once | 12 | TRBJ2-5 | TRBV5-6 | TRBD1 | CASSWGTGDQYF | TGTGCCAGCAGCTGGGGGACAGGGGACCAGTACTTC
NA | 14 | TRBJ1-2 | TRBV5-4 | NA | CASSLDQGAYGYTF | TGTGCCAGCAGCTTGGATCAGGGCGCCTATGGCTACACCTTC
NA | 13 | TRBJ1-2 | TRBV5-5 | TRBD1 | CASSLTGWGGYTF | TGTGCCAGCAGCCTGACAGGGTGGGGTGGCTACACCTTC
NA | 15 | TRBJ2-7 | TRBV10-2 | NA | CASRRGDITTYEQYF | TGCGCCAGCAGAAGAGGGGACATTACAACCTACGAGCAGTACTTC
few | 15 | TRBJ1-2 | TRBV19 | NA | CASSIGDRSYGGYTF | TGTGCCAGTAGTATAGGAGACAGGAGTTATGGAGGCTACACCTTC